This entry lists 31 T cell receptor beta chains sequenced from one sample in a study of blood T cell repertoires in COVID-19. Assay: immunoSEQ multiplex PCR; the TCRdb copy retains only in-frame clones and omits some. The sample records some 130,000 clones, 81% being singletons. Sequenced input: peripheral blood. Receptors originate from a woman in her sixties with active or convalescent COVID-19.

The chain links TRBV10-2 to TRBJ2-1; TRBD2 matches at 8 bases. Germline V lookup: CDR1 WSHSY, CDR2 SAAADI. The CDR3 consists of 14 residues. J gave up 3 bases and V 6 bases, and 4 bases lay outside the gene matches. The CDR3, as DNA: TGCGCCAGCAGGGGGCGGGAGGTCTACAATGAGCAGTTCTTC. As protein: CASRGREVYNEQFF.

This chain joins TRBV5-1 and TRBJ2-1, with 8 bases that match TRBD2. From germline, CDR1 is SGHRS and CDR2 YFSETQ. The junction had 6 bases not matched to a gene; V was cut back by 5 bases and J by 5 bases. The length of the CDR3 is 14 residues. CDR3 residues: CASSHGLADNEQFF. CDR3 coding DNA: TGCGCCAGCAGTCACGGACTAGCAGACAATGAGCAGTTCTTC.

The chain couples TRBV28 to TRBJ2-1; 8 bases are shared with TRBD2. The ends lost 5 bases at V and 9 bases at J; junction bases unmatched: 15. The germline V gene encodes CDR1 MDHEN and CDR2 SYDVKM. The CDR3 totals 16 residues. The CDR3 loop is CASSQLIYGLAAEQFF. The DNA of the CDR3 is TGTGCCAGCAGTCAGCTAATTTACGGACTAGCAGCTGAGCAGTTCTTC.

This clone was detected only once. The CDR3 loop reads CASSIAGTETYEQYF. For the CDR3, the DNA is TGTGCCAGTAGTATAGCCGGGACAGAGACCTACGAGCAGTACTTC. This chain connects TRBV19 to TRBJ2-7, with 7 bases identical to TRBD1. The CDR3 totals 15 residues. Germline V CDR1 and CDR2: LNHDA, SQIVND (reference sequence). V was pared by 1 base and J by 2 bases, with 5 bases of the junction left unmatched.

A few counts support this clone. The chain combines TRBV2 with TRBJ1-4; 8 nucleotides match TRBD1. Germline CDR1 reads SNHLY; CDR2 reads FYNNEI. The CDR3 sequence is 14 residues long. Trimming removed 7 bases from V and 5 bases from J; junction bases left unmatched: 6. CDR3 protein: CASKTDRANEKLFF. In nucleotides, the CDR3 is TGTGCCAGCAAGACGGACAGGGCAAATGAAAAACTGTTTTTT.

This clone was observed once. The chain's CDR3 is CASQLGTGLGDNEQFF. CDR3 nucleotides: TGCGCCAGCCAGCTTGGGACAGGGTTAGGAGACAATGAGCAGTTCTTC. This sequence joins TRBV5-1 and TRBJ2-1; 9 bases are shared with TRBD1. V lost 7 bases, J lost 5 bases, and 13 bases stayed unmatched. Looked up from germline, CDR1 is SGHRS and CDR2 is YFSETQ. The CDR3 sequence is 16 residues long.

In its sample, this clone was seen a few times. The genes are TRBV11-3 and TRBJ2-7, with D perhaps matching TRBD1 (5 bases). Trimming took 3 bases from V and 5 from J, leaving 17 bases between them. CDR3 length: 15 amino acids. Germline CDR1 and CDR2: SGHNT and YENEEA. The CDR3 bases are TGTGCCAGCAGCTTGGCGAATACAGGTAGGGACGAGCAGTACTTC. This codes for CASSLANTGRDEQYF.

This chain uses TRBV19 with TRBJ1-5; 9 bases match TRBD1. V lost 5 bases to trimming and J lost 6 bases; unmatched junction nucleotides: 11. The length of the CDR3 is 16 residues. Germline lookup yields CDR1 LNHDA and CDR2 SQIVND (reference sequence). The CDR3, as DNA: TGTGCCAGTAGTTCCAATCGACAGGGGGTGGTTCAGCCCCAGCATTTT. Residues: CASSSNRQGVVQPQHF. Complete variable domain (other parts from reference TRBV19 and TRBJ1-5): DGGITQSPKYLFRKEGQNVTLSCEQNLNHDAMYWYRQDPGQGLRLIYYSQIVNDFQKGDIAEGYSVSREKKESFPLTVTSAQKNPTAFYLCASSSNRQGVVQPQHFGDGTRLSIL.

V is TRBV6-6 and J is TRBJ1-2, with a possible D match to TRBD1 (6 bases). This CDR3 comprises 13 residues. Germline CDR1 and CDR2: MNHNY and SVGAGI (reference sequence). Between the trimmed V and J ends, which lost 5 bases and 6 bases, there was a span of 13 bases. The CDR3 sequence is CASSERQDDGYTF. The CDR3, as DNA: TGTGCCAGCAGTGAGAGACAGGATGATGGCTACACCTTC.

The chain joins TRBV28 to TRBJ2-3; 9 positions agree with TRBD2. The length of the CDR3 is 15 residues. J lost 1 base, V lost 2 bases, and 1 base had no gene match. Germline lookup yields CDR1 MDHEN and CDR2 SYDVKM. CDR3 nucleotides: TGTGCCAGCAGTTTAGCTAGCGGGGGCACAGATACGCAGTATTTT. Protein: CASSLASGGTDTQYF.

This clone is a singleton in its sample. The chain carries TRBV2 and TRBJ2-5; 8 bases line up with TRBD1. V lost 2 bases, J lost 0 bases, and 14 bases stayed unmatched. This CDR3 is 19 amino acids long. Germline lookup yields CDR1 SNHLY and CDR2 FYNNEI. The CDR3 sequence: CASSEPRGREIGYQETQYF. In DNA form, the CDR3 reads TGTGCCAGCAGTGAACCCAGGGGGCGAGAGATTGGGTACCAAGAGACCCAGTACTTC.

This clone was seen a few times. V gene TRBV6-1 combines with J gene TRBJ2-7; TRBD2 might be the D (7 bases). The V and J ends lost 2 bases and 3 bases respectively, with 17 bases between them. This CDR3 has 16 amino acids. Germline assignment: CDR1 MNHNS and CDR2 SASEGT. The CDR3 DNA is TGTGCCAGCAGTGAAATGGAGGGGGGGTACGGCTACGAGCAGTACTTC. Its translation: CASSEMEGGYGYEQYF.

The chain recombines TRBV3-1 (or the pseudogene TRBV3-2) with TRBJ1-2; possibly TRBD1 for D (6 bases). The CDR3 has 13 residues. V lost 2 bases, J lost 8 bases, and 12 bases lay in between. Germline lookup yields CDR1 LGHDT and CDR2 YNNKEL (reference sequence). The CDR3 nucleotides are TGTGCCAGCAGCCAATTACAGGGAAACGGCTACACCTTC. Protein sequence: CASSQLQGNGYTF.

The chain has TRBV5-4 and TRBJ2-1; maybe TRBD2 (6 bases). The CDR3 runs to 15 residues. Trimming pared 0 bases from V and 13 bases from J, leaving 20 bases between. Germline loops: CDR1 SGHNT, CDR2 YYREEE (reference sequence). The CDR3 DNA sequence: TGTGCCAGCAGCTTGGTTGCTAGCGAAGGGGTCCGTCAGTTCTTC. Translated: CASSLVASEGVRQFF.

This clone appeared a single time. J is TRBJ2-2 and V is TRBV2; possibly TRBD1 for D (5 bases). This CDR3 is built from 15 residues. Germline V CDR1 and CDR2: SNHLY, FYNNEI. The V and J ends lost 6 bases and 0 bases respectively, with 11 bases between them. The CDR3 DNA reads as TGTGCCAGCAGACCCACAGGAGCGAACACCGGGGAGCTGTTTTTT. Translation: CASRPTGANTGELFF.

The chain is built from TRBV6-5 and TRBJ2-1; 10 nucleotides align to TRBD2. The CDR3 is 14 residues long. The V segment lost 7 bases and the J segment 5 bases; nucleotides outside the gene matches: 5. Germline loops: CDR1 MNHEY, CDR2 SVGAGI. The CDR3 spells CASTISGGNNEQFF. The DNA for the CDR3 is TGTGCCAGCACCATTAGCGGGGGGAACAATGAGCAGTTCTTC.

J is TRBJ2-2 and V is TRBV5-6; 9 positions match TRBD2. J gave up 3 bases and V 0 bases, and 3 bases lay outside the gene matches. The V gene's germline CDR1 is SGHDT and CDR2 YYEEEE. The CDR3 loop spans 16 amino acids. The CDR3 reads CASSLELAGDTGELFF. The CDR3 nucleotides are TGTGCCAGCAGCTTGGAACTAGCGGGTGACACCGGGGAGCTGTTTTTT.

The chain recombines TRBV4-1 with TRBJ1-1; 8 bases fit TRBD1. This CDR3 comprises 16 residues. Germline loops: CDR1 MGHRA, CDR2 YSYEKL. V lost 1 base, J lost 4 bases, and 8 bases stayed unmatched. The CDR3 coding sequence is TGCGCCAGCAGCCAAGGATCAGGGGGCGCGTTCACTGAAGCTTTCTTT. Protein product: CASSQGSGGAFTEAFF.

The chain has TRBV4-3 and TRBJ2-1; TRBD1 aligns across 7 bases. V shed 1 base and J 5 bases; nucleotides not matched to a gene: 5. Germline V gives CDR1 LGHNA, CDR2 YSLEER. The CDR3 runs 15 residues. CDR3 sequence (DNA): TGCGCCAGCAGCCAAGGGGGACAGTTAAACAATGAGCAGTTCTTC. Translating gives CASSQGGQLNNEQFF.

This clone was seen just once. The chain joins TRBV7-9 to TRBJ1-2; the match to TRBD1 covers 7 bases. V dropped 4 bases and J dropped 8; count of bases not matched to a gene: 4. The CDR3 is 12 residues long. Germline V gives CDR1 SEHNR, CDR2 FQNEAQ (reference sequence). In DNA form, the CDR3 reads TGTGCCAGCAGCTACGAGGACAGGGGCTACACCTTC. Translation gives CASSYEDRGYTF.

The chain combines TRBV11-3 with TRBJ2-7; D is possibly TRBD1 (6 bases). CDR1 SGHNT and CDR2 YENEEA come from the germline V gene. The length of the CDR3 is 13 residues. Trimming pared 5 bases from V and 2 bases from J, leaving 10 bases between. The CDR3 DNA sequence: TGTGCCAGCAGCAAAACAGGGACCTACGAGCAGTACTTC. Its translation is CASSKTGTYEQYF.

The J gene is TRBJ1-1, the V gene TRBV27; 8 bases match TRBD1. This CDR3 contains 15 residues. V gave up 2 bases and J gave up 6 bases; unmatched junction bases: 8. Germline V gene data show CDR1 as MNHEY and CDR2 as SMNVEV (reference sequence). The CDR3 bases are TGTGCCAGCAGTTTAACCCTCATGGGACAGGCTGAAGCTTTCTTT. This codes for CASSLTLMGQAEAFF.

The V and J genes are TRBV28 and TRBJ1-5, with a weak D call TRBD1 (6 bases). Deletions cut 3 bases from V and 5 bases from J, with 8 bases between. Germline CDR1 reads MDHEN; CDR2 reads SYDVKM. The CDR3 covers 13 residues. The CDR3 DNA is TGTGCCAGCAGTTTGGACAGAGATCAGCCCCAGCATTTT. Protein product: CASSLDRDQPQHF.

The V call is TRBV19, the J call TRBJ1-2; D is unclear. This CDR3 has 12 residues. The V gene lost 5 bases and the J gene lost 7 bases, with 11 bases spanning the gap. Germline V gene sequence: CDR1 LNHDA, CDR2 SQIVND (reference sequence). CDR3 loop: CASSQRVTGYTF. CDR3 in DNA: TGTGCCAGTAGTCAACGGGTTACTGGCTACACCTTC.

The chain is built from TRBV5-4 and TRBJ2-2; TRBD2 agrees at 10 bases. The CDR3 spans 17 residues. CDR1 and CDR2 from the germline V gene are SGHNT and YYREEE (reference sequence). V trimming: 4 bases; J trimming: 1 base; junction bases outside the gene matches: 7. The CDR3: CASSGKREGRNTGELFF. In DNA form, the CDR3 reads TGTGCCAGCAGCGGAAAGCGGGAGGGACGGAACACCGGGGAGCTGTTTTTT.

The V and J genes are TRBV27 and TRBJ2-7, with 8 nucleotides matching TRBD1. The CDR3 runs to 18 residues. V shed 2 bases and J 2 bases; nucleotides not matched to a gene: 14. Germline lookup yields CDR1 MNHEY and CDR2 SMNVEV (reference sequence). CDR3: CASSLPPGAGGLPYEQYF. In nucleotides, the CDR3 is TGTGCCAGCAGTTTACCCCCTGGAGCAGGGGGCCTACCCTACGAGCAGTACTTC.

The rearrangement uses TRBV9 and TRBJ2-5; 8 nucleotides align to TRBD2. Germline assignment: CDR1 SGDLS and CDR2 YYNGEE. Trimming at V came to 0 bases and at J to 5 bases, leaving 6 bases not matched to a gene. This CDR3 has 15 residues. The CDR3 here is CASSVAGLGRETQYF. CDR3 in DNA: TGTGCCAGCAGCGTAGCGGGACTAGGGCGGGAGACCCAGTACTTC.

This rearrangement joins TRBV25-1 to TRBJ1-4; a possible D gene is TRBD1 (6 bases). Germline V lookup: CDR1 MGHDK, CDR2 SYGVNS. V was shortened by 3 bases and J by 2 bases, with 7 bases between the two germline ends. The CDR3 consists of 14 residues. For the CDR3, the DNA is TGTGCCAGCAGTGAGGGACATACTAATGAAAAACTGTTTTTT. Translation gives CASSEGHTNEKLFF.

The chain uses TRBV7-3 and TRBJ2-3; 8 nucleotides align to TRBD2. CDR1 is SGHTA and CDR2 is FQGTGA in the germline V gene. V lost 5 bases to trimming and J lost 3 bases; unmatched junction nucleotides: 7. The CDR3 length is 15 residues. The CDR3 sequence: CASSPQGLGTDTQYF. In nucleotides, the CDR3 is TGTGCCAGCAGCCCCCAGGGACTAGGGACAGATACGCAGTATTTT.

CDR3 protein: CARSRPGTQETQYF. CDR3 bases: TGTGCCAGAAGCCGTCCGGGAACCCAAGAGACCCAGTACTTC. V is TRBV5-3 and J is TRBJ2-5, with a possible D match to TRBD2 (5 bases). TRBV5-3 is assigned to the ORF class and has an uncertain function. Trimming cost V 4 bases and J 1 base, with 11 bases left between them. The CDR3 loop spans 14 amino acids.

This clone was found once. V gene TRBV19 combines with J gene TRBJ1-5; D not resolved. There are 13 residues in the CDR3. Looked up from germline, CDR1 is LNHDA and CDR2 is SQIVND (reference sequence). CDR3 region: CAAGIYSNQPQHF. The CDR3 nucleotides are TGTGCTGCGGGAATTTATAGCAATCAGCCCCAGCATTTT.